This T cell receptor (beta chain) was identified in a study of T cell responses to AZD1222 COVID-19 vaccine. General study points: Of the AZD1222 recipients, only five or six were seropositive at baseline. All repertoire sampling was performed exclusively after the peak T cell response.

Generated by immunoSEQ multiplex PCR, the TCRdb table keeps only in-frame clones and is missing some. This table holds 150,000 or so clones, roughly 90% found once. V was trimmed by 2 bases and J by 3 bases, leaving 9 bases between them. CDR1 SGHTA and CDR2 FQGTGA come from the germline V gene. The CDR3 sequence is 14 residues long. Concerning this clone: Antigen unknown.

The clonotype comes from an adult in good health. The chain recombines TRBV7-3 with TRBJ2-3, with D perhaps TRBD2 (5 bases). This specimen consisted of peripheral blood, obtained on day 0 of AZD1222 vaccination. The CDR3 is CASSLRPGTDTQYF. As DNA, the CDR3 is TGTGCCAGCAGCTTACGACCGGGGACAGATACGCAGTATTTT.